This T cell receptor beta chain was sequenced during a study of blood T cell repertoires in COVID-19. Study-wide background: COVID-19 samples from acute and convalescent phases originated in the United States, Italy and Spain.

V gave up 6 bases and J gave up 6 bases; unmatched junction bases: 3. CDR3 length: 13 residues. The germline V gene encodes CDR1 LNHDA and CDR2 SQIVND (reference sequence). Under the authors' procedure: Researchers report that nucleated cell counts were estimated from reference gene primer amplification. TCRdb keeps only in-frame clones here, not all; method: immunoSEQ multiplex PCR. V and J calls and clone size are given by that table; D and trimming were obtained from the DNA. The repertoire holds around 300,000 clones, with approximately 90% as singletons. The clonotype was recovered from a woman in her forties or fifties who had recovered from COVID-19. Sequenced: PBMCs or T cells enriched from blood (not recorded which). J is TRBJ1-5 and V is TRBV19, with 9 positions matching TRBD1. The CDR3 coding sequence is TGTGCCAGTAGGGGACAGGGTGGTCAGCCCCAGCATTTT. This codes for CASRGQGGQPQHF.